Listed below are T cell receptor beta chains from one sample, sequenced in a study of blood T cell repertoires in COVID-19. The table came from immunoSEQ multiplex PCR; TCRdb's copy has only in-frame clones and leaves some out. The data contain fewer than 250,000 clones, 84% of them singletons. Sequenced: PBMCs or T cells enriched from blood (not recorded which). The receptor source for this set is a woman between 40 and 50 years old who had recovered from COVID-19. The conserved cysteine and the conserved F or W are not part of the CDR3 here. The order of the fields is V gene, D gene, J gene, CDR3 protein. The D gene is left open where the match is weak.

>TRBV5-1|.|TRBJ1-2
ASSLEGDAGYT
>TRBV29-1|TRBD1|TRBJ1-3
SVQGGQGFSGNTIY
>TRBV11-1|.|TRBJ2-1
ASSLRLIAEEQF
>TRBV28|.|TRBJ1-4
ASSFSDSANEKLF
>TRBV7-3|.|TRBJ2-3
ASSLNSGGMGTQY
>TRBV4-1|TRBD1|TRBJ1-6
ASSQDLKGAGSPLH
>TRBV7-9|.|TRBJ1-4
ASSPHFNEKLF
>TRBV11-3|TRBD2|TRBJ2-1
ASSPRTSRYNEQF
>TRBV4-1|.|TRBJ1-4
ASSQEDSDNEKLF
>TRBV11-2|TRBD1|TRBJ2-2
ASSLEDRGGELF
>TRBV28|.|TRBJ2-1
ASSLFTSFNEQF
>TRBV19|TRBD1|TRBJ2-6
ASSQGDRGTSGANVLT
>TRBV6-5|TRBD2|TRBJ2-7
ASGREYEQY
>TRBV5-1|TRBD1|TRBJ1-4
ASSFEGANEKLF
>TRBV28|TRBD1|TRBJ1-5
ASRIQGPDQPQH
>TRBV28|.|TRBJ1-1
ATEQGGTEAF
>TRBV7-8|TRBD1|TRBJ1-6
ASSPRPDRGNSPLH
>TRBV5-1|TRBD1|TRBJ1-2
ASSLDRGRTDGYT
>TRBV7-2|.|TRBJ1-2
ASSLNIDGYT
>TRBV29-1|.|TRBJ1-1
SVRRGFGTEAF